The entry that follows covers one T cell receptor beta chain sequence. Just one base apart from a much larger clone, this may be a read error. The sample belongs to a study of T cells in Graves' hyperthyroidism and ophthalmopathy. The CDR3 consists of 17 residues. Per the germline V gene, CDR1 is DFQATT and CDR2 is SNEGSKA (reference sequence). Trimming took off 3 bases at V and 6 bases at J, with 27 bases between the two ends. Each diagnosis drew on symptoms, thyroxine, TRAb, thyroid ultrasound and orbital computed tomography findings. Regions amplified from RNA transcripts were the TCR beta CDR3 regions. TCR CDR3 regions were first amplified by RT-PCR with HTBI primers. TCRdb re-called the multiplex PCR reads with MiXCR, one entry per CDR3 protein. Of about 350,000 distinct CDR3 sequences listed, around 18% are singletons.

Material: blood. The chain uses TRBV20-1 and TRBJ2-7, with D unclear. This receptor was taken from a woman aged 40 to 50 with Graves' ophthalmopathy. The CDR3 region has the DNA TGCAGTGCTAGTCTTGACCCTTCTGGCGGCTCCTCTCGCGAGCAGTACTTC. Translated, it gives CSASLDPSGGSSREQYF.